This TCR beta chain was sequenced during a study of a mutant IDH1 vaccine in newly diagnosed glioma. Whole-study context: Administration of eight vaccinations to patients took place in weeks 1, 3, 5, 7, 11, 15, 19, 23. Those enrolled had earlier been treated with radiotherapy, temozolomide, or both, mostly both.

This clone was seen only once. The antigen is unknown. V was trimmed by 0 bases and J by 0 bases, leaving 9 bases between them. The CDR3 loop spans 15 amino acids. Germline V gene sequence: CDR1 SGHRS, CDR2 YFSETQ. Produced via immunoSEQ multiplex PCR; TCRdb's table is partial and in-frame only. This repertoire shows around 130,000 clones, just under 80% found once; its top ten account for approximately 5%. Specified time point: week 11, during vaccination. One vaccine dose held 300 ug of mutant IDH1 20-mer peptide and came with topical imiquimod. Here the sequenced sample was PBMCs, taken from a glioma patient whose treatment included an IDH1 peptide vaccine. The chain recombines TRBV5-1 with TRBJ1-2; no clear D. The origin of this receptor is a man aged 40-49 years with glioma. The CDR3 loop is CASSLGAAANYGYTF. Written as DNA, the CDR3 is TGCGCCAGCAGCTTGGGGGCCGCGGCTAACTATGGCTACACCTTC.